These T cell receptor beta chains were read from a single sample in a study of blood T cell repertoires in COVID-19. TCRdb's copy holds only in-frame clones and misses some; the assay was immunoSEQ multiplex PCR. The table lists fewer than 300,000 clones, just over 90% of them singletons. The sample comprised peripheral blood. These receptors all stem from a woman in her twenties or thirties with COVID-19, enrolled during active disease. Both conserved end residues are part of each CDR3. D genes are given only for firm matches. Only part of the rows carry a size: once, few, many, or a class if the clone is expanded.

>.|.|TRBJ1-1|TRBV5-1
TGCGCCAGCAGCTTGGTCCCAAAAACTGAAGCTTTCTTT
CASSLVPKTEAFF
>TRBD2|.|TRBJ2-1|TRBV6-5
TGTGCCAGCACCCGAGATAGCGGGAACTACAATGAGCAGTTCTTC
CASTRDSGNYNEQFF
>.|once|TRBJ2-6|TRBV7-3
TGTGCCAGCAGCCTACAGGCTACGGGGGCCAACGTCCTGACTTTC
CASSLQATGANVLTF
>TRBD1|.|TRBJ1-5|TRBV6-1
TGTGCCAGCAGTGAAGAGGTAGGACAGGGGATTCAGCCCCAGCATTTT
CASSEEVGQGIQPQHF
>.|.|TRBJ2-3|TRBV5-1
TGCGCCAGCAGCCCATTTTGGGGGGAGCCTAGCACAGATACGCAGTATTTT
CASSPFWGEPSTDTQYF
>TRBD1|.|TRBJ1-5|TRBV3-1/TRBV3-2
TGTGCCAGCAGCCAAGGTGGACAGGCCAGCAATCAGCCCCAGCATTTT
CASSQGGQASNQPQHF
>.|.|TRBJ2-5|TRBV27
TGTGCCAGCAGCGGTATAGTGGGCAGGGAATCAGAGACCCAGTACTTC
CASSGIVGRESETQYF
>.|.|TRBJ2-2|TRBV2
TGTGCCAGCAGTGTTAGAGGCCAAGGGGAGCTGTTTTTT
CASSVRGQGELFF
>.|.|TRBJ1-3|TRBV3-1/TRBV3-2
TGTGCCAGCAGCCAAGATCGGTATGGAAACACCATATATTTT
CASSQDRYGNTIYF
>.|.|TRBJ1-1|TRBV6-5
TGTGCCAGCAGTTACACCCTATACGGGAACACTGAAGCTTTCTTT
CASSYTLYGNTEAFF
>TRBD1|.|TRBJ1-1|TRBV4-1
TGCGCCAGCAGCTGGGACCAGGGGGCCAACACTGAAGCTTTCTTT
CASSWDQGANTEAFF
>.|.|TRBJ1-5|TRBV5-1
TGCGCCAGCAGCTTGGGGACAGATAGCAATCAGCCCCAGCATTTT
CASSLGTDSNQPQHF
>.|.|TRBJ2-2|TRBV11-2
TGTGCCAGCAGCCACCCCGGTAACACCGGGGAGCTGTTTTTT
CASSHPGNTGELFF
>.|.|TRBJ2-5|TRBV2
TGTGCCAGCAGTGTATCCAGGGATGAGACCCAGTACTTC
CASSVSRDETQYF
>.|.|TRBJ1-1|TRBV3-1/TRBV3-2
TGTGCCAGCAGCCTCACGGCAGGGGACACTGAAGCTTTCTTT
CASSLTAGDTEAFF
>TRBD1|once|TRBJ2-5|TRBV11-3
TGTGCCAGCAGCTCCTTAACCCACTGGACAGGGTTAGAGACCCAGTACTTC
CASSSLTHWTGLETQYF
>TRBD1|.|TRBJ2-2|TRBV5-1
TGCGCCAGCAGCTTGGCCATGGGGACAGGATCCGGGGAGCTGTTTTTT
CASSLAMGTGSGELFF
>TRBD2|.|TRBJ2-1|TRBV9
TGTGCCAGCAGCGCCGGGACTAGTTTAGGTGAGCAGTTCTTC
CASSAGTSLGEQFF
>.|.|TRBJ1-4|TRBV19
TGTGCCAGTACCAGGGTTGGGGAAAAACTGTTTTTT
CASTRVGEKLFF
>.|.|TRBJ1-1|TRBV5-1
TGCGCCAGCAGCTCCTCGGGAAACATGAACACTGAAGCTTTCTTT
CASSSSGNMNTEAFF
>.|.|TRBJ2-7|TRBV10-3
TGTGCCATCAGTCCTGACAGATCGAACGCGCAGTACTTC
CAISPDRSNAQYF
>.|few|TRBJ1-2|TRBV7-2
TGTGCCAGCAGCGTCCTGCGACAGGATGGCTACACCTTC
CASSVLRQDGYTF
>TRBD1|.|TRBJ1-2|TRBV18
TGTGCCAGCTCACCATCAATCGGACAGGACTATGGCTACACCTTC
CASSPSIGQDYGYTF
>.|.|TRBJ1-3|TRBV19
TGTGCCAGTAGTATAGATCGCGAGTACTCTGGAAACACCATATATTTT
CASSIDREYSGNTIYF
>.|.|TRBJ1-2|TRBV18
TGTGCCAGCTCACCACCGGGACAAGGCGAACATGGCTACACCTTC
CASSPPGQGEHGYTF
>.|.|TRBJ1-1|TRBV28
TGTGCCAGCAGTTTAGCACAGGAGAACACTGAAGCTTTCTTT
CASSLAQENTEAFF
>TRBD1|.|TRBJ1-5|TRBV5-6
TGTGCCAGCAGCTTGAACAGGGGGAGCGGCAATCAGCCCCAGCATTTT
CASSLNRGSGNQPQHF
>TRBD1|.|TRBJ2-5|TRBV28
TGTGCCAGCAGTTCCGTCGGACAGGCGTTCCAAGAGACCCAGTACTTC
CASSSVGQAFQETQYF
>TRBD2|.|TRBJ2-7|TRBV28
TGTGCCAGCAGTTTAGAGGCGACGACTAGCGGGATGAGCTCCTACGAGCAGTACTTC
CASSLEATTSGMSSYEQYF
>.|.|TRBJ1-1|TRBV11-3
TGTGCCAGCAGCATCACCGGGAACACTGAAGCTTTCTTT
CASSITGNTEAFF
>.|.|TRBJ2-7|TRBV21-1
TGTGCCAGCACGGACAGGGGTCACTACGAGCAGTACTTC
CASTDRGHYEQYF
>TRBD1|.|TRBJ2-1|TRBV5-6
TGTGCCAGCAGCGAGACAGGGGGCGTTAATGAGCAGTTCTTC
CASSETGGVNEQFF
>TRBD2|.|TRBJ2-3|TRBV24-1
TGTGCCTCCGCAATGGGAGGGGATGGCACAGATACGCAGTATTTT
CASAMGGDGTDTQYF
>.|once|TRBJ1-3|TRBV6-6
TGTGCCAGCAGTCCCTCGGGCAGGGCTGGAAACACCATATATTTT
CASSPSGRAGNTIYF
>TRBD1|.|TRBJ1-1|TRBV19
TGTGCCAGTAGCTCCTGGACAGGGACTGAAGCTTTCTTT
CASSSWTGTEAFF
>.|.|TRBJ1-4|TRBV30
TGTGCCTGGAGAAGACAGTTGGCAACTAATGAAAAACTGTTTTTT
CAWRRQLATNEKLFF
>TRBD1|.|TRBJ2-7|TRBV27
TGTGCCAGCAGGAGACAGGGGACCTACGAGCAGTACTTC
CASRRQGTYEQYF